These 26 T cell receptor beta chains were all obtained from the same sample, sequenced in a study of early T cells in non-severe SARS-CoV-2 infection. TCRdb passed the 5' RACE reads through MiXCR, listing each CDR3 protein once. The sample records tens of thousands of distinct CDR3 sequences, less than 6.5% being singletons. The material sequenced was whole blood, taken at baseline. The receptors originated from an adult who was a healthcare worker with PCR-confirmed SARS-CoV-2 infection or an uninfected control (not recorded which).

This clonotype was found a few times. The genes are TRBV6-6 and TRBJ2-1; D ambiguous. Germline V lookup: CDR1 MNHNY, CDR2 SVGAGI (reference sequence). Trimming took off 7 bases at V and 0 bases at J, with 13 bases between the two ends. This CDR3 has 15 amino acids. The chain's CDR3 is CASTGALSSYNEQFF. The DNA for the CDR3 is TGTGCCAGCACCGGAGCGTTGAGCTCCTACAATGAGCAGTTCTTC.

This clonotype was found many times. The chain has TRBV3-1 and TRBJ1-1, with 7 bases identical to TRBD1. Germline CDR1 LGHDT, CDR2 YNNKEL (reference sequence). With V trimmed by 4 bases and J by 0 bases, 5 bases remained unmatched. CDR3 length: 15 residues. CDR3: CASSPDRRMNTEAFF. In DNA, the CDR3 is TGTGCCAGCAGCCCGGACAGGCGTATGAACACTGAAGCTTTCTTT.

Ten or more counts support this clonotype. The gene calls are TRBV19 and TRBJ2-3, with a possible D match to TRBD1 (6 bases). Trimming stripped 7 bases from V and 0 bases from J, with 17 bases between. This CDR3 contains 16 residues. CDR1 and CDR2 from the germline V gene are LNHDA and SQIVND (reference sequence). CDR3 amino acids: CASTRKTGSSTDTQYF. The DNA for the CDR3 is TGTGCCAGTACCCGAAAGACAGGATCTAGCACAGATACGCAGTATTTT.

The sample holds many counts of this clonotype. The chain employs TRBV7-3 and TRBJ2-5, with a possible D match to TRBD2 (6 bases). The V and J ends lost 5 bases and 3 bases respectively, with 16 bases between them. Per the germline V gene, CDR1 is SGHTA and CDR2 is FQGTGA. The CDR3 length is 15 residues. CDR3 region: CASSPLGGAEETQYF. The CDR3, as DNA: TGTGCCAGCAGCCCGCTCGGGGGAGCGGAAGAGACCCAGTACTTC. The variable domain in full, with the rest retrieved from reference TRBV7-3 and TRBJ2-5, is GAGVSQTPSNKVTEKGKYVELRCDPISGHTALYWYRQSLGQGPEFLIYFQGTGAADDSGLPNDRFFAVRPEGSVSTLKIQRTERGDSAVYLCASSPLGGAEETQYFGPGTRLLVL.

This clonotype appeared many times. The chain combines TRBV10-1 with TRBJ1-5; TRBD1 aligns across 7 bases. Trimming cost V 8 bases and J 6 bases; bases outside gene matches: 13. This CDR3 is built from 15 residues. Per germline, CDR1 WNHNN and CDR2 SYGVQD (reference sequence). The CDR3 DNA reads TGCGCCAGCCCGCCGGGGCAGGGGGATCGTCAGCCCCAGCATTTT. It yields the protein CASPPGQGDRQPQHF.

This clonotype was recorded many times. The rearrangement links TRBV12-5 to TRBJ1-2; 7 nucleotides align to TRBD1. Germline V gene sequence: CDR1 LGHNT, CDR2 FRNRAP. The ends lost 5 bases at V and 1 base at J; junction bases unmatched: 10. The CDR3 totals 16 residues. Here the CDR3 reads CASGTHWTGNNYGYTF. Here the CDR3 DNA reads TGTGCTAGTGGTACCCACTGGACAGGAAATAACTATGGCTACACCTTC. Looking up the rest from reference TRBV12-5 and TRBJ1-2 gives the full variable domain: DARVTQTPRHKVTEMGQEVTMRCQPILGHNTVFWYRQTMMQGLELLAYFRNRAPLDDSGMPKDRFSAEMPDATLATLKIQPSEPRDSAVYFCASGTHWTGNNYGYTFGSGTRLTVV.

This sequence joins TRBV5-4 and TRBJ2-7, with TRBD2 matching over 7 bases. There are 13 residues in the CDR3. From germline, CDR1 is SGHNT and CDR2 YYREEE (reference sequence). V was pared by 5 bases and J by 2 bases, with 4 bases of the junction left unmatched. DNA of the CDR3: TGTGCCAGCAGTGGGGGAGGGACCTACGAGCAGTACTTC. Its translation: CASSGGGTYEQYF.

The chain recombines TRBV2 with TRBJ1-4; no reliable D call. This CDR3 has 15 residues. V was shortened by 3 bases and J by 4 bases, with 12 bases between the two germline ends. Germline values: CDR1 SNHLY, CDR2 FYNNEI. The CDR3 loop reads CASSEFQAYNEKLFF. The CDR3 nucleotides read TGTGCCAGCAGTGAGTTCCAGGCGTATAATGAAAAACTGTTTTTT.

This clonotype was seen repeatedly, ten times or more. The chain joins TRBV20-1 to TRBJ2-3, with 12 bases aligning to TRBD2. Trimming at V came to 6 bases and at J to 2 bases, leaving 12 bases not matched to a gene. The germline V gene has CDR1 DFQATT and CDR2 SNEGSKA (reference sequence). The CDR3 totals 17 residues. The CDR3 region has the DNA TGCAGTGCCAAGAAATTGACTAGCGGGGGATCCACAGATACGCAGTATTTT. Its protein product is CSAKKLTSGGSTDTQYF.

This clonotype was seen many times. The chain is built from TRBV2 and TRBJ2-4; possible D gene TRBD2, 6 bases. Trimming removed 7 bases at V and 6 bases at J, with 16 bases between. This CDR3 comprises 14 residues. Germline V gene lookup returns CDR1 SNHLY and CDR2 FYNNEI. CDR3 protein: CASIAVAGLNIQYF. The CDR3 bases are TGTGCCAGCATTGCCGTTGCGGGATTAAACATTCAGTACTTC.

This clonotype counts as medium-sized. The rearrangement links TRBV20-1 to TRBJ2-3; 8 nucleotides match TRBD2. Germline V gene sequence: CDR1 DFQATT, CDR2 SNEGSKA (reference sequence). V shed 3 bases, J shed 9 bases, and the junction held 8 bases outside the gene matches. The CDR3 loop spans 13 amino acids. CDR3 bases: TGCAGTGCTAGGCTGGCGGGAGGTGGGACGCAGTATTTT. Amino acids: CSARLAGGGTQYF.

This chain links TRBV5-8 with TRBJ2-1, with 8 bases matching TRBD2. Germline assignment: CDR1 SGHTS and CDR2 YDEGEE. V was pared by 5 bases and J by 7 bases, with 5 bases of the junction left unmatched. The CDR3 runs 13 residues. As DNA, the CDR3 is TGTGCCAGCAGTCAGGGACTAGTAAATGAGCAGTTCTTC. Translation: CASSQGLVNEQFF. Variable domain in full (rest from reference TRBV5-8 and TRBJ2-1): EAGVTQSPTHLIKTRGQQATLRCSPISGHTSVYWYQQALGLGLQFLLWYDEGEERNRGNFPPRFSGRQFPNYSSELNVNALELEDSALYLCASSQGLVNEQFFGPGTRLTVL.

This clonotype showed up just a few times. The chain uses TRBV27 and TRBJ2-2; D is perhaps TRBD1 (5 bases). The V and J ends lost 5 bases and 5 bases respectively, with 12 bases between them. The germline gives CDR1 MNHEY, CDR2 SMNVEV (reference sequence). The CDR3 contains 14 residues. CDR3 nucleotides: TGTGCCAGCAGTGTTATGACAGAAACCGGGGAGCTGTTTTTT. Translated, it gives CASSVMTETGELFF.

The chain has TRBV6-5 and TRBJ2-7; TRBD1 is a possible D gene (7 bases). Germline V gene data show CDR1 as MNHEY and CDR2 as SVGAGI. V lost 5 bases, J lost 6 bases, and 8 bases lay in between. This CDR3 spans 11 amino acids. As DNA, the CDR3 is TGTGCCAGCAGTCAGGGGGGCGAGCAGTACTTC. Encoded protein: CASSQGGEQYF.

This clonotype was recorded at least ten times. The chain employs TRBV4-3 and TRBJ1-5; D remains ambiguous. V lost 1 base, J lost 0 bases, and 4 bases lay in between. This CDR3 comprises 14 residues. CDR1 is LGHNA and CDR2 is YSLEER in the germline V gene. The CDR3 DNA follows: TGCGCCAGCAGCCAAGGGCTTAGCAATCAGCCCCAGCATTTT. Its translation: CASSQGLSNQPQHF.

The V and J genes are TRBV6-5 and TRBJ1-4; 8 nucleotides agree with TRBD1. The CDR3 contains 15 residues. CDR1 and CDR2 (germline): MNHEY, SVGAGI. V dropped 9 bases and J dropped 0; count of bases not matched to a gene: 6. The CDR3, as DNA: TGTGCCAGTTCCGGGACAGGTGCAACTAATGAAAAACTGTTTTTT. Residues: CASSGTGATNEKLFF.

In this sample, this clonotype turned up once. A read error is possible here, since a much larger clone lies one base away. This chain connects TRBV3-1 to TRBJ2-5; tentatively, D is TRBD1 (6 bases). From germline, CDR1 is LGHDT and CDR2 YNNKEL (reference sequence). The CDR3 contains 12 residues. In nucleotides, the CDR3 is TGTGTCAGCAGCCAACGAGGGGGGACCCAGTACTTC. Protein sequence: CVSSQRGGTQYF.

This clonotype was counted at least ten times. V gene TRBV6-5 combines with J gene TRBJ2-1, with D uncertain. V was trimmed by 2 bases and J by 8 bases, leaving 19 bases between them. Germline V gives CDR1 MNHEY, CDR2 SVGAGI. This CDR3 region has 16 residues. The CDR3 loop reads CASSYLSGLGFDEQFF. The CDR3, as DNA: TGTGCCAGCAGTTACCTTTCCGGGTTGGGCTTTGATGAGCAGTTCTTC.

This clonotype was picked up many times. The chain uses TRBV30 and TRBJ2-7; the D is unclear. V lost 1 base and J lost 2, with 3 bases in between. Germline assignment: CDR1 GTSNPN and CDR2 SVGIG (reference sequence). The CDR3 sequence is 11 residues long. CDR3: CAWSETYEQYF. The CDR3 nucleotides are TGTGCCTGGAGTGAGACCTACGAGCAGTACTTC.

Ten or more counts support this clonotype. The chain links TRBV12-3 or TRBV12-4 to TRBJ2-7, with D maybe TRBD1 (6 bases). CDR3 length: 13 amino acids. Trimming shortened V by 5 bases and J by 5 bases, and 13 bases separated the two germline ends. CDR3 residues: CASSLGALNEQYF. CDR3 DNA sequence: TGTGCCAGCAGTCTGGGGGCGCTGAACGAGCAGTACTTC.

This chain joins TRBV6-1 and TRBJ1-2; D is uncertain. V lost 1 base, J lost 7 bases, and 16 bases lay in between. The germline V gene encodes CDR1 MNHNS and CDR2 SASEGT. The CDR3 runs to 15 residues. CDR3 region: CASSEELYLIGGYTF. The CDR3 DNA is TGTGCCAGCAGTGAAGAGCTCTACCTCATAGGTGGCTACACCTTC.

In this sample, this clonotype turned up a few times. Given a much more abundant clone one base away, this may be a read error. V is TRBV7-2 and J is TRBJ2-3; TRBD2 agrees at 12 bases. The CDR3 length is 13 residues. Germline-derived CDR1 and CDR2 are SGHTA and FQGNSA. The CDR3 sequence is CVSTPYVLAGGNF. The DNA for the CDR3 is TGTGTCAGCACCCCGTACGTACTAGCGGGAGGAAATTTT. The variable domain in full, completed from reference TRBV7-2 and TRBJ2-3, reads GAGVSQSPSNKVTEKGKDVELRCDPISGHTALYWYRQSLGQGLEFLIYFQGNSAPDKSGLPSDRFSAERTGGSVSTLTIQRTQQEDSAVYLCVSTPYVLAGGNFGPGTRLTVL.

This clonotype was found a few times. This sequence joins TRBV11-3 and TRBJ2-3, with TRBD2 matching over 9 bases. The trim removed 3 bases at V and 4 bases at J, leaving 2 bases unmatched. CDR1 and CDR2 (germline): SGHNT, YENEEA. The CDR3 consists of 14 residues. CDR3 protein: CASSFRGRADTQYF. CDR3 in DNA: TGTGCCAGCAGCTTCCGCGGGAGGGCAGATACGCAGTATTTT.

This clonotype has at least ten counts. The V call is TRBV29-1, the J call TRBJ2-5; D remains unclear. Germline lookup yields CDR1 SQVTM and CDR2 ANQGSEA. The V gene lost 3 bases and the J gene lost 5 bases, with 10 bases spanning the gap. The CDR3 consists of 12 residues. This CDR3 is CSVDGSRETQYF. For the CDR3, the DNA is TGCAGCGTTGACGGATCTCGGGAGACCCAGTACTTC.

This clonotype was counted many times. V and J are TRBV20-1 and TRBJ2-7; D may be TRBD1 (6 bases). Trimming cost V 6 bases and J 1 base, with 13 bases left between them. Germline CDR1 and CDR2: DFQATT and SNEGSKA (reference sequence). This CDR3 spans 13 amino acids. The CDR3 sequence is CSAPAGQSYEQYF. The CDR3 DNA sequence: TGCAGTGCCCCCGCCGGACAGTCCTACGAGCAGTACTTC.

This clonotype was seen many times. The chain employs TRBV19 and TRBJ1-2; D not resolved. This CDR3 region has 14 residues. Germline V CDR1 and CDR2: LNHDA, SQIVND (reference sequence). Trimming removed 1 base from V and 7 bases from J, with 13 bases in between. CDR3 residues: CASSIAKDLGGYTF. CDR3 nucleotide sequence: TGTGCCAGTAGTATAGCCAAGGATCTAGGTGGCTACACCTTC.